The rows below give T cell receptor beta chains drawn from one sample of a study of blood T cell repertoires in COVID-19. TCRdb's table, derived via immunoSEQ multiplex PCR, lists solely in-frame clones and lacks some. This sample has around 82,000 clones, with approximately 91% found just once. Sequenced sample: peripheral blood. The receptors shown here come from a man between 70 and 80 years old with active or convalescent COVID-19. Both conserved end residues are part of each CDR3. A D gene is named only where the DNA matches it firmly. For some rows the clone size is stated as once, few or many, or as a class when expanded; others skip it.

TRBV5-4	.	TRBJ1-4	.	CASSPGGGSDEKLFF	TGTGCCAGCAGCCCGGGAGGGGGATCGGATGAAAAACTGTTTTTT
TRBV9	.	TRBJ1-5	TRBD1	CASSASTGDGQPQHF	TGTGCCAGCAGCGCGAGTACAGGGGATGGGCAGCCCCAGCATTTT
TRBV5-1	.	TRBJ1-1	TRBD1	CASGTVNTEAFF	TGCGCCAGCGGGACAGTCAACACTGAAGCTTTCTTT
TRBV6-1	.	TRBJ1-1	.	CASSEGRRAEAFF	TGTGCCAGCAGTGAAGGTCGCAGGGCGGAAGCTTTCTTT
TRBV30	.	TRBJ1-1	.	CAWSGKEGGNTEAFF	TGTGCCTGGAGTGGTAAAGAGGGCGGAAACACTGAAGCTTTCTTT
TRBV6-5	.	TRBJ2-4	TRBD1	CASSHTGALQYF	TGTGCCAGCAGCCACACAGGGGCTCTTCAGTACTTC
TRBV9	few	TRBJ1-5	.	CASSVSGGNQPQHF	TGTGCCAGCAGCGTCTCAGGGGGCAATCAGCCCCAGCATTTT
TRBV4-1	once	TRBJ1-1	TRBD1	CASSKIQPLQGGRTEAFF	TGCGCCAGCAGCAAAATCCAGCCCTTGCAGGGGGGTCGGACTGAAGCTTTCTTT
TRBV5-1	.	TRBJ2-7	.	CASSLYEQYF	TGCGCCAGCAGCCTCTACGAGCAGTACTTC
TRBV30	.	TRBJ2-7	TRBD1	CAWSVPRDSTLEQYF	TGTGCCTGGAGTGTACCCCGGGACAGCACTCTCGAGCAGTACTTC
TRBV7-9	.	TRBJ1-2	TRBD1	CASSLASGQGAQGYTF	TGTGCCAGCAGCTTAGCTTCGGGACAGGGGGCGCAGGGCTACACCTTC
TRBV6-5	.	TRBJ1-2	.	CASTQLQVAGYGYTF	TGTGCCAGCACCCAACTCCAGGTCGCGGGCTATGGCTACACCTTC